The next 10 T cell receptor beta chains were all read from a single sample in a study of blood T cell repertoires in COVID-19. The method was immunoSEQ multiplex PCR; TCRdb's version includes in-frame clones alone and lacks a portion of them. The table lists roughly 110,000 clones, 80% to 90% of them singletons. Sequencing was carried out using peripheral blood. These receptors came from a man aged 35 to 55 with active or convalescent COVID-19.

The chain links TRBV9 to TRBJ2-4; 9 positions match TRBD1. The CDR3 runs to 16 residues. The V and J ends lost 0 bases and 8 bases, in that order; junction bases with no gene match: 9. Germline CDR1 and CDR2: SGDLS and YYNGEE. CDR3 residues: CASSVGNSRDRDIQYF. The CDR3 coding sequence is TGTGCCAGCAGCGTAGGGAATTCCCGGGACAGGGACATTCAGTACTTC.

V usage is TRBV28 and J usage is TRBJ2-2, with 9 bases lining up with TRBD1. Germline lookup yields CDR1 MDHEN and CDR2 SYDVKM. Trimming cost V 7 bases and J 4 bases; bases outside gene matches: 4. The CDR3 totals 14 residues. The CDR3: CASNVQGATGELFF. The CDR3 DNA is TGTGCCAGCAATGTACAGGGGGCCACCGGGGAGCTGTTTTTT.

The CDR3 sequence is CASSFHRGNEQFF. CDR3 DNA: TGTGCCAGCTCGTTTCACAGGGGCAATGAGCAGTTCTTC. The V call is TRBV18, the J call TRBJ2-1, with TRBD1 matching 7 bases. CDR1 is KGHSH and CDR2 is LQKENI in the germline V gene. The CDR3 consists of 13 residues. With 6 bases clipped from V and 6 bases from J, the junction kept 5 bases outside the gene matches. Looking up the rest from reference TRBV18 and TRBJ2-1 gives the full variable domain: NAGVMQNPRHLVRRRGQEARLRCSPMKGHSHVYWYRQLPEEGLKFMVYLQKENIIDESGMPKERFSAEFPKEGPSILRIQQVVRGDSAAYFCASSFHRGNEQFFGPGTRLTVL.

The V call is TRBV28, the J call TRBJ2-1, with 9 bases aligning to TRBD2. CDR1 MDHEN and CDR2 SYDVKM come from the germline V gene. Trimming cost V 5 bases and J 6 bases; bases outside gene matches: 5. The CDR3 extends over 14 amino acids. The chain's CDR3 is CASSASGMGNEQFF. The CDR3 nucleotides read TGTGCCAGCAGTGCTAGCGGGATGGGCAATGAGCAGTTCTTC.

The chain has TRBV19 and TRBJ1-5; 7 nucleotides agree with TRBD1. The germline gives CDR1 LNHDA, CDR2 SQIVND (reference sequence). V lost 8 bases to trimming and J lost 3 bases; unmatched junction nucleotides: 4. The CDR3 has 13 residues. CDR3 loop: CASETGPNQPQHF. DNA for the CDR3: TGTGCCAGTGAGACAGGGCCCAATCAGCCCCAGCATTTT. The full variable domain, its missing parts supplied by reference TRBV19 and TRBJ1-5, is DGGITQSPKYLFRKEGQNVTLSCEQNLNHDAMYWYRQDPGQGLRLIYYSQIVNDFQKGDIAEGYSVSREKKESFPLTVTSAQKNPTAFYLCASETGPNQPQHFGDGTRLSIL.

The chain couples TRBV28 to TRBJ1-2, with D tentatively TRBD1 (6 bases). Between the trimmed V and J ends, which lost 5 bases and 6 bases, there was a span of 25 bases. The CDR3 loop spans 17 amino acids. Germline V gene sequence: CDR1 MDHEN, CDR2 SYDVKM. This CDR3 reads CASSPRGAHVPLDGYTF. CDR3 DNA: TGTGCCAGCAGTCCGCGGGGGGCCCACGTTCCCCTAGATGGCTACACCTTC.

The genes are TRBV7-2 and TRBJ2-7; 7 positions agree with TRBD2. Losses at the gene ends were 5 bases for V and 6 bases for J; bases not matched to a gene: 13. CDR1 and CDR2 from the germline V gene are SGHTA and FQGNSA. CDR3 length equals 15 residues. The CDR3, as DNA: TGTGCCAGCAGCAAGGCCGGGGGGAGTATGGGCGAGCAGTACTTC. This encodes CASSKAGGSMGEQYF.

The sample holds one count of this clone. The chain joins TRBV5-6 to TRBJ2-1; TRBD1 aligns across 7 bases. Germline V gene data show CDR1 as SGHDT and CDR2 as YYEEEE. The CDR3 loop spans 15 amino acids. With 1 base clipped from V and 7 bases from J, the junction kept 8 bases outside the gene matches. CDR3 loop: CASSLLGQEVNEQFF. The CDR3 DNA reads TGTGCCAGCAGCTTGTTAGGACAGGAGGTAAATGAGCAGTTCTTC.

This clone was observed a single time. The V call is TRBV6-2 or TRBV6-3, the J call TRBJ2-5, with D possibly matching TRBD2 (5 bases). Germline lookup yields CDR1 MNHEY and CDR2 SVGEGT. V shed 2 bases and J shed 5 bases, with 12 bases lying between them. This CDR3 is 14 amino acids long. The CDR3 DNA reads TGTGCCAGCAGTTACAATTTCGGAGGCGAGACCCAGTACTTC. Amino acids: CASSYNFGGETQYF.

The chain has TRBV5-6 and TRBJ2-7, with D possibly TRBD1 on 5 matching bases. Germline CDR1 and CDR2: SGHDT and YYEEEE. This CDR3 comprises 15 residues. V lost 4 bases, J lost 3 bases, and 17 bases lay in between. CDR3 sequence (DNA): TGTGCCAGCAGCCATGGGGTAGGGGTCAGCTACGAGCAGTACTTC. Amino acid sequence: CASSHGVGVSYEQYF.